The 19 T cell receptor beta chains below all came from one sample that was sequenced in a study of blood T cells in healthy people across ages. A second PCR, run for roughly 7 to 11 cycles, used a sample-barcoded 5' primer plus a J-beta primer mix. TCRdb analysed the 5' RACE reads with MiXCR anew, one entry per CDR3 protein. The sample lists about 800,000 distinct CDR3 sequences, over 45% occurring once. The sample was blood. The receptors were sampled from a man aged 25-40 years in good health.

V and J are TRBV20-1 and TRBJ1-1, with 7 bases matching TRBD1. The CDR3 sequence is 16 residues long. The V gene end was trimmed by 5 bases and the J gene end by 1 base; junction bases not matched to a gene: 13. Germline CDR1 and CDR2: DFQATT and SNEGSKA (reference sequence). The CDR3 here is CSAPRHAQGPNTEAFF. The CDR3 region has the DNA TGCAGTGCTCCAAGACACGCACAGGGGCCGAACACTGAAGCTTTCTTT.

V is TRBV7-2 and J is TRBJ2-5; possibly TRBD1 for D (5 bases). The V end was cut by 7 bases, the J end by 7 bases, with 19 bases between. The CDR3 is made up of 14 amino acids. CDR1 is SGHTA and CDR2 is FQGNSA in the germline V gene. Written as DNA, the CDR3 is TGTGCCAGCACCAACAGGAAGACCACCCGGACCCAGTACTTC. Translated: CASTNRKTTRTQYF.

This clonotype showed up just a few times. The chain employs TRBV29-1 and TRBJ1-2; D is ambiguous. From germline, CDR1 is SQVTM and CDR2 ANQGSEA. Deletions cut 0 bases from V and 8 bases from J, with 10 bases between. The CDR3 consists of 12 residues. The CDR3 DNA is TGCAGCGTTGAAGAAGGCACGGTCGGCTACACCTTC. This encodes CSVEEGTVGYTF.

This chain connects TRBV12-3 or TRBV12-4 to TRBJ2-3; D is perhaps TRBD2 (6 bases). Trimming cost V 5 bases and J 5 bases, with 14 bases left between them. The CDR3 length is 14 residues. CDR3 bases: TGTGCCAGCAGTCTGCTTTTAGCGGAAGATACGCAGTATTTT. This codes for CASSLLLAEDTQYF.

The chain links TRBV10-3 to TRBJ1-1; D is perhaps TRBD1 (6 bases). CDR1 and CDR2 from the germline V gene are ENHRY and SYGVKD. The CDR3 sequence is 13 residues long. Trimming left V 9 bases short and J 0 bases short, with 11 bases between. The CDR3 region has the DNA TGTGCCATTCGACAGGCCCTGAACACTGAAGCTTTCTTT. This sequence encodes CAIRQALNTEAFF.

The CDR3 protein is CSARTSGSAGELFF. The CDR3 nucleotides read TGCAGCGCCCGGACTAGCGGGAGCGCCGGGGAGCTGTTTTTT. The chain is built from TRBV29-1 and TRBJ2-2; 13 bases match TRBD2. The CDR3 totals 14 residues. Germline lookup yields CDR1 SQVTM and CDR2 ANQGSEA. Trimming at V came to 7 bases and at J to 6 bases, leaving 5 bases not matched to a gene.

This clonotype was recorded a few times. This chain uses TRBV10-3 with TRBJ2-1; D remains ambiguous. The CDR3 runs 15 residues. Germline CDR1 reads ENHRY; CDR2 reads SYGVKD. V was pared by 0 bases and J by 8 bases, with 14 bases between. The CDR3: CAISESLGAMHEQFF. The CDR3 nucleotides read TGTGCCATCAGTGAGTCGTTGGGCGCCATGCATGAGCAGTTCTTC.

The rearrangement links TRBV12-3 or TRBV12-4 to TRBJ1-5; tentatively, D is TRBD1 (6 bases). V was clipped by 6 bases and J by 7 bases, with 19 bases between them. The length of the CDR3 is 15 residues. The CDR3 spells CASSPEVQGWQPQHF. CDR3 bases: TGTGCCAGCAGCCCAGAGGTACAGGGATGGCAGCCCCAGCATTTT.

V usage is TRBV10-1 and J usage is TRBJ2-7; D gene unclear. Germline assignment: CDR1 WNHNN and CDR2 SYGVQD (reference sequence). Between the trimmed V and J ends, which lost 2 bases and 7 bases, there was a span of 6 bases. The CDR3 contains 11 residues. CDR3 sequence (DNA): TGCGCCAGCAGTGAGGGGATGGAGCAGTACTTC. The encoded protein is CASSEGMEQYF.

The V call is TRBV5-1, the J call TRBJ2-3; TRBD2 matches 9 bases. Per germline, CDR1 SGHRS and CDR2 YFSETQ. The CDR3 has 17 amino acids. The ends lost 4 bases at V and 2 bases at J; junction bases unmatched: 11. The CDR3 spells CASSPWTSERLTDTQYF. The CDR3 nucleotides are TGCGCCAGCAGCCCCTGGACTAGCGAGAGGCTCACAGATACGCAGTATTTT. Full variable domain (missing parts from reference TRBV5-1 and TRBJ2-3): KAGVTQTPRYLIKTRGQQVTLSCSPISGHRSVSWYQQTPGQGLQFLFEYFSETQRNKGNFPGRFSGRQFSNSRSEMNVSTLELGDSALYLCASSPWTSERLTDTQYFGPGTRLTVL.

V gene TRBV14 combines with J gene TRBJ2-3; possible D gene TRBD2, 6 bases. Germline CDR1 SGHDN, CDR2 FVKESK. Between the trimmed V and J ends, which lost 3 bases and 0 bases, there was a span of 10 bases. The CDR3 is made up of 15 amino acids. CDR3 region: CASSHGTSSTDTQYF. CDR3 DNA sequence: TGTGCCAGCAGCCACGGGACTTCTAGCACAGATACGCAGTATTTT.

V gene TRBV20-1 combines with J gene TRBJ2-3; no reliable D call. Germline-derived CDR1 and CDR2 are DFQATT and SNEGSKA (reference sequence). CDR3 size: 13 residues. V lost 3 bases to trimming and J lost 8 bases, with 15 bases between them. The DNA of the CDR3 is TGCAGTGCTAGTGAATCGTGGGATAGTACGCAGTATTTT. Residues: CSASESWDSTQYF.

This clonotype was picked up a small number of times. CDR3 sequence: CASSLEVDQETQYF. The CDR3 DNA follows: TGTGCCAGCAGCTTAGAGGTAGATCAAGAGACCCAGTACTTC. V gene TRBV11-1 combines with J gene TRBJ2-5, with D uncertain. In germline, CDR1 is SGHAT, CDR2 FQDESV (reference sequence). The length of the CDR3 is 14 residues. V was clipped by 1 base and J by 2 bases, with 8 bases between them.

This CDR3 is CASSYGGDYNEQFF. In DNA form, the CDR3 reads TGCGCCAGCAGCTACGGGGGGGACTACAATGAGCAGTTCTTC. The J gene is TRBJ2-1, the V gene TRBV5-1; the match to TRBD2 covers 8 bases. V shed 3 bases and J 3 bases; nucleotides not matched to a gene: 2. CDR1 is SGHRS, CDR2 YFSETQ, per germline. The CDR3 spans 14 residues.

This chain uses TRBV12-3 or TRBV12-4 with TRBJ2-1, with 12 nucleotides matching TRBD1. The assigned J gene may be wrong: the sequence end matches TRBJ2-7 better. The CDR3 loop spans 17 amino acids. CDR3 in amino acids: CASSAGTGGPSYNEQYF. The CDR3 nucleotides are TGTGCCAGCAGTGCAGGGACAGGGGGCCCCTCCTACAATGAGCAGTACTTC.

The genes are TRBV15 and TRBJ2-7; 13 nucleotides line up with TRBD2. Per the germline V gene, CDR1 is LNHNV and CDR2 is YYDKDF (reference sequence). This CDR3 region has 15 residues. The V gene end was trimmed by 5 bases and the J gene end by 3 bases; junction bases not matched to a gene: 4. CDR3 nucleotides: TGTGCCACCAGCCGTAGGACTAGCGGGAGCTACGAGCAGTACTTC. It yields the protein CATSRRTSGSYEQYF.

The rearrangement joins TRBV7-2 to TRBJ1-5, with D possibly matching TRBD1 (5 bases). Trimming removed 5 bases from V and 7 bases from J, with 21 bases in between. CDR3 length equals 16 residues. Germline V gene lookup returns CDR1 SGHTA and CDR2 FQGNSA. The CDR3 loop is CASSGSMGRGGQPQHF. The CDR3 DNA sequence: TGTGCCAGCAGCGGTAGTATGGGTAGGGGTGGACAGCCCCAGCATTTT. The whole variable domain, filled in from reference TRBV7-2 and TRBJ1-5, reads GAGVSQSPSNKVTEKGKDVELRCDPISGHTALYWYRQSLGQGLEFLIYFQGNSAPDKSGLPSDRFSAERTGGSVSTLTIQRTQQEDSAVYLCASSGSMGRGGQPQHFGDGTRLSIL.

The chain uses TRBV6-5 and TRBJ2-7; TRBD1 matches 10 bases. The germline V gene encodes CDR1 MNHEY and CDR2 SVGAGI. V was pared by 5 bases and J by 5 bases, with 6 bases of the junction left unmatched. The CDR3 has 14 residues. The CDR3 loop is CASSLKTGGHEQYF. CDR3 DNA: TGTGCCAGCAGTCTAAAGACAGGGGGCCACGAGCAGTACTTC.

Concerning this clonotype itself: This may stem from a read error, because a much larger clone lies one nucleotide away. This chain links TRBV6-4 with TRBJ2-6, with D perhaps TRBD2 (5 bases). V lost 0 bases and J 2 bases, leaving 5 bases between the germline ends. CDR1 is MRHNA and CDR2 is SNTAGT in the germline V gene. The CDR3 consists of 15 residues. The CDR3 DNA reads as TGTGCCAGCAGTGACTCGAGGGCTGGGGCCAACGTCCTGACTTTC. Protein product: CASSDSRAGANVLTF.